At least ten counts were recorded for the clone carrying this T cell receptor beta chain. A NOSPECS grade of at least 4, a Clinical Activity Score of at least 3 and duration under 3 months were recorded in ophthalmopathy patients. Researchers amplified the TCR beta CDR3 regions from RNA transcripts. First-round RT-PCR targeting the TCR CDR3 was performed with the HTBI primer set. Using its own MiXCR run on the multiplex PCR reads, TCRdb lists one record per CDR3 protein. This table holds roughly 280,000 distinct CDR3 sequences, approximately 20% found once. The ends were cut back, 3 bases at V and 5 bases at J, with 8 bases in the middle. The CDR3 is 13 amino acids. These data originate in a study of T cells in Graves' hyperthyroidism and ophthalmopathy.

The chain recombines TRBV12-3 or TRBV12-4 with TRBJ2-1; no firm D call. The TCR originated in a man aged 25-45 years with Graves' ophthalmopathy. The specimen sequenced was blood. In DNA, the CDR3 is TGTGCCAGCAGTTTTGGTAGGGACAATGAGCAGTTCTTC. Residues: CASSFGRDNEQFF.